There are a few counts of the clone carrying this TCR beta chain. Its antigen is currently unknown. A process of 5'RACE template switching, which added a universal primer site and UMIs, was used to make TCR cDNA. MiXCR, applied by TCRdb to the 5' RACE reads, yields one record per CDR3 protein. The repertoire holds about 180,000 distinct CDR3 sequences, approximately 6.2% seen once, with just under 3% in the top ten. The data derive from a study of T cells after yellow fever vaccination. Study-wide context: Libraries from low-cell-number fractions were prepared with the SMART-Seq v4 Ultra Low Input RNA kit. General study findings and limits: Reappearing after the booster were most of the clones from primary vaccination (96% CD4, around 90% CD8).

Germline V lookup: CDR1 SGHTA, CDR2 FQGNSA. Trimming removed 5 bases at V and 1 base at J, with 8 bases between. The CDR3 has 13 amino acids. This receptor was obtained from a man aged 18-30 years who received the YFV17D yellow fever vaccine. The V gene is TRBV7-2, the J gene TRBJ1-1; D is unresolved. The sequencing here drew on CD4+ T cells sorted from PBMCs, taken on the day of the first yellow fever vaccination. CDR3 loop: CASSPSTNTEAFF. The CDR3 DNA is TGTGCCAGCAGCCCTTCCACGAACACTGAAGCTTTCTTT.